These T cell receptor beta chains were read from a single sample in a study of blood T cells in healthy people across ages. TCRdb fed the 5' RACE reads into MiXCR, producing one record per CDR3 protein. The sample has more than 500,000 distinct CDR3 sequences; 25% to 30% are singletons. Sequences were obtained from blood. These TCRs come from a woman between 65 and 79 years old in good health. Each CDR3 is given with its conserved first and last residue. The order of the fields is J gene, V gene, D gene, clone size, CDR3 protein, CDR3 DNA. The D gene is left open where the match is weak. The listing skips clone size in some rows; elsewhere it reads once, few, many or a size class.

TRBJ1-1,TRBV10-3,TRBD1,NA,CAISQGQGGGTEAFF,TGTGCCATCAGTCAAGGACAGGGGGGAGGCACTGAAGCTTTCTTT
TRBJ2-7,TRBV11-2,NA,NA,CASSGDLSYEQYF,TGTGCCAGCTCCGGGGACCTCTCCTACGAGCAGTACTTC
TRBJ1-1,TRBV19,NA,NA,CASTPLGVESTEAFF,TGTGCCAGTACCCCGCTCGGGGTGGAGAGCACTGAAGCTTTCTTT
TRBJ2-2,TRBV5-1,TRBD2,NA,CASSRTSGATGELFF,TGCGCCAGCAGCCGGACTAGCGGGGCCACCGGGGAGCTGTTTTTT
TRBJ2-1,TRBV6-5,NA,NA,CASSYSATRNEQFF,TGTGCCAGCAGTTACTCGGCTACTCGTAATGAGCAGTTCTTC
TRBJ2-7,TRBV2,NA,many,CASSIGGSSYEQYF,TGTGCCAGCAGCATAGGGGGTAGCTCCTACGAGCAGTACTTC
TRBJ2-3,TRBV7-9,TRBD1,few,CASSLFRTGVGDTQYF,TGTGCCAGCAGCTTATTCCGGACAGGGGTCGGAGATACGCAGTATTTT
TRBJ1-5,TRBV12-3/TRBV12-4,NA,few,CASSLARSSNQPQHF,TGTGCCAGCAGTTTAGCGAGGTCTAGCAATCAGCCCCAGCATTTT
TRBJ1-2,TRBV7-2,NA,NA,CASSLNRFNGYTF,TGTGCCAGCAGCTTAAATCGGTTCAATGGCTACACCTTC
TRBJ1-2,TRBV3-1,NA,few,CASSQQGRYGYTF,TGTGCCAGCAGCCAACAGGGCCGCTATGGCTACACCTTC
TRBJ1-2,TRBV29-1,NA,NA,CSTGGRGGDYGYTF,TGCAGCACTGGGGGAAGGGGAGGGGACTATGGCTACACCTTC
TRBJ1-2,TRBV12-3/TRBV12-4,TRBD1,many,CASSLAAGGYYGYTF,TGTGCCAGCAGTTTGGCAGCAGGGGGGTACTATGGCTACACCTTC
TRBJ1-2,TRBV12-3/TRBV12-4,NA,NA,CASSLPHLGGAAYGYTF,TGTGCCAGCAGTTTACCTCATTTGGGCGGAGCCGCCTATGGCTACACCTTC
TRBJ2-5,TRBV7-2,TRBD2,few,CASSPHSGGPTQYF,TGTGCCAGCAGCCCACATAGCGGGGGTCCGACCCAGTACTTC
TRBJ2-3,TRBV12-5,NA,many,CASALEGTQYF,TGTGCTAGTGCCCTGGAGGGCACGCAGTATTTT
TRBJ2-7,TRBV6-6,NA,few,CASSHRSRLSYEQYF,TGTGCCAGCAGTCACAGGAGCCGTCTCTCCTACGAGCAGTACTTC
TRBJ1-1,TRBV12-3/TRBV12-4,NA,NA,CASRTSQAYPNTEAFF,TGTGCCAGCAGGACGTCACAGGCTTACCCGAACACTGAAGCTTTCTTT
TRBJ1-6,TRBV4-3,NA,NA,CASSQVEGSGGSPLHF,TGCGCCAGCAGCCAAGTGGAAGGCTCGGGGGGTTCACCCCTCCACTTT
TRBJ1-1,TRBV20-1,NA,few,CSAHPRGTEAFF,TGCAGTGCTCATCCTCGGGGTACTGAAGCTTTCTTT
TRBJ2-1,TRBV7-6,TRBD2,NA,CASSSIRRGGRSEQFF,TGTGCCAGCAGCTCGATTAGGCGGGGGGGCAGGAGTGAGCAGTTCTTC
TRBJ2-1,TRBV6-4,TRBD2,many,CASSELAGDFNEQFF,TGTGCCAGCAGCGAACTAGCGGGGGACTTCAATGAGCAGTTCTTC
TRBJ2-1,TRBV5-1,NA,NA,CASSWDYNEQFF,TGCGCCAGCAGCTGGGACTACAATGAGCAGTTCTTC
TRBJ1-4,TRBV7-2,NA,NA,CASSRDIVQEKLFF,TGTGCCAGCAGCCGGGACATCGTGCAAGAAAAACTGTTTTTT
TRBJ2-5,TRBV20-1,TRBD2,NA,CSAPSGGARETQYF,TGCAGTGCCCCGAGCGGGGGGGCTAGGGAGACCCAGTACTTC
TRBJ2-3,TRBV19,NA,many,CASSSLGGDTQYF,TGTGCCAGTAGTTCCCTTGGGGGAGATACGCAGTATTTT
TRBJ2-1,TRBV28,TRBD2,few,CASSFRRGGLDEQFF,TGTGCCAGCAGTTTTCGGCGGGGGGGCCTCGATGAGCAGTTCTTC
TRBJ2-3,TRBV6-6,TRBD2,NA,CASSSQRGGTDTQYF,TGTGCCAGCAGCTCCCAGCGGGGGGGGACAGATACGCAGTATTTT
TRBJ2-3,TRBV7-9,NA,NA,CASSHWDTDTQYF,TGTGCCAGCAGCCATTGGGACACAGATACGCAGTATTTT
TRBJ2-3,TRBV20-1,TRBD2,few,CSALRGSSGATDTQYF,TGCAGTGCCCTTAGGGGCTCTAGCGGGGCCACAGATACGCAGTATTTT
TRBJ1-2,TRBV7-9,NA,NA,CASSTWIYYGYTF,TGTGCCAGCAGCACATGGATTTACTATGGCTACACCTTC
TRBJ1-1,TRBV18,NA,NA,CASSPMTEAFF,TGTGCCAGCTCACCAATGACAGAAGCTTTCTTT
TRBJ2-1,TRBV6-6,NA,NA,CASSYLGAGAYNEQFF,TGTGCCAGCAGTTACTTGGGGGCTGGAGCCTACAATGAGCAGTTCTTC
TRBJ1-5,TRBV24-1,NA,NA,CATSDLRGEPQHF,TGTGCCACCAGTGATCTCCGCGGGGAGCCCCAGCATTTT
TRBJ2-1,TRBV12-3/TRBV12-4,TRBD2,NA,CASSAPGLAGAGEQFF,TGTGCCAGCAGTGCCCCGGGACTAGCGGGAGCGGGTGAGCAGTTCTTC
TRBJ2-3,TRBV7-3,TRBD2,NA,CASSFTSGSTDTQYF,TGTGCCAGCAGCTTTACTAGCGGTAGCACAGATACGCAGTATTTT
TRBJ2-2,TRBV7-3,NA,few,CASSLSASSAGELFF,TGTGCCAGCAGCTTAAGCGCTAGCTCCGCCGGGGAGCTGTTTTTT
TRBJ2-1,TRBV7-8,NA,NA,CASSLLTANLEQFF,TGTGCCAGCAGCTTGCTAACTGCAAACCTTGAGCAGTTCTTC
TRBJ2-1,TRBV24-1,NA,NA,CAASATTGPTYNEQFF,TGTGCCGCCAGTGCCACGACAGGTCCTACCTACAATGAGCAGTTCTTC
TRBJ1-3,TRBV6-5,NA,NA,CASSHAGSSGNTIYF,TGTGCCAGCAGTCACGCTGGGAGCTCTGGAAACACCATATATTTT
TRBJ1-4,TRBV6-2/TRBV6-3,TRBD1,NA,CASRSGTGSEKLFF,TGTGCCAGCAGATCCGGGACAGGGAGTGAAAAACTGTTTTTT
TRBJ2-4,TRBV20-1,TRBD2,few,CSARYQREDYF,TGCAGTGCTAGATATCAGCGGGAGGACTACTTC
TRBJ2-3,TRBV14,NA,few,CASSQQGTASDTQYF,TGTGCCAGCAGCCAACAGGGGACTGCTTCAGATACGCAGTATTTT
TRBJ2-1,TRBV7-9,NA,few,CASSSEQFF,TGTGCCAGCAGCTCCGAGCAGTTCTTC
TRBJ1-2,TRBV20-1,TRBD1,few,CSARDSYAGQASYTF,TGCAGTGCTAGAGATAGTTATGCCGGACAGGCCAGCTACACCTTC
TRBJ1-2,TRBV20-1,TRBD1,NA,CSARDPGTGVGYTF,TGCAGTGCTAGAGATCCCGGGACAGGGGTCGGCTACACCTTC
TRBJ1-2,TRBV5-5,NA,NA,CASTWDNQYGYTF,TGTGCCAGCACCTGGGACAACCAATATGGCTACACCTTC